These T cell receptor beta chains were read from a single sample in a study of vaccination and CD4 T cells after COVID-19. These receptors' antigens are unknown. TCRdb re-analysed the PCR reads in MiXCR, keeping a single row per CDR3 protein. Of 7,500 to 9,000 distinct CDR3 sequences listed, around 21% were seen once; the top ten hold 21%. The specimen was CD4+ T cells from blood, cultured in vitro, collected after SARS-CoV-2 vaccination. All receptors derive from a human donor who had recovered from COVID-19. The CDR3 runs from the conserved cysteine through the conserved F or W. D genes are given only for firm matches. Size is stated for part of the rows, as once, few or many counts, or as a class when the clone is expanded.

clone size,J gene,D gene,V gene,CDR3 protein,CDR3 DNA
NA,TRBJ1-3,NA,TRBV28,CASGSGNTIYF,TGTGCCAGCGGCTCTGGAAACACCATATATTTT
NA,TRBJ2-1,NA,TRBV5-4,CASSLGDLGSGKNEQFF,TGTGCCAGCAGCTTGGGGGATTTAGGGTCGGGGAAAAATGAGCAGTTCTTC
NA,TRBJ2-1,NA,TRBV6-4,CASSDERAGIYEQFF,TGTGCCAGCAGTGACGAGAGGGCGGGGATCTATGAGCAGTTCTTC
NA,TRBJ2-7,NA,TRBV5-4,CASSLPHHTSYEQYF,TGTGCCAGCAGCCTCCCACATCACACCTCCTACGAGCAGTACTTC
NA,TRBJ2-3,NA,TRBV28,CASSSVFADTQYF,TGTGCCAGCAGTTCGGTATTCGCAGATACGCAGTATTTT
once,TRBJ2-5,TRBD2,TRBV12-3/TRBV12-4,CASSPGLMKTQYF,TGTGCCAGCAGTCCGGGACTAATGAAGACCCAGTACTTC
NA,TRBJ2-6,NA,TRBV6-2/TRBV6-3,CVLLPTPSVSGANVLTF,TGTGTCCTCCTCCCTACACCGTCCGTCTCTGGGGCCAACGTCCTGACTTTC
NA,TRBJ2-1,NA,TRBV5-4,CASSSPRAEEKFF,TGTGCCAGCAGCTCCCCACGAGCCGAGGAGAAGTTCTTC
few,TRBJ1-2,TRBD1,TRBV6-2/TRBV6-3,CASSPGGDYGYTF,TGTGCCAGCAGTCCAGGGGGCGACTATGGCTACACCTTC
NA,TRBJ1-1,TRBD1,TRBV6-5,CASSSPGTDTEAFF,TGTGCCAGCAGTTCCCCCGGGACAGACACTGAAGCTTTCTTT
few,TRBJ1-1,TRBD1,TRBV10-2,CASFGRTGETEAFF,TGCGCCAGCTTCGGTCGGACAGGGGAGACTGAAGCTTTCTTT
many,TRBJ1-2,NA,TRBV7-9,CASSLDVVLGYGYTF,TGTGCCAGCAGCTTAGACGTGGTCCTCGGCTATGGCTACACCTTC
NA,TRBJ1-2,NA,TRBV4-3,CASSQEGDGAYGYTF,TGCGCCAGCAGCCAAGAGGGGGACGGAGCCTATGGCTACACCTTC
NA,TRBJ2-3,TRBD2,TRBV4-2,CASSQVTSGRVPDTQYF,TGTGCCAGCAGCCAGGTTACTAGCGGGAGAGTCCCAGATACGCAGTATTTT
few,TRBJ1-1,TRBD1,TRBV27,CASSLWMGQEAFF,TGTGCCAGCAGTTTATGGATGGGACAGGAAGCTTTCTTT
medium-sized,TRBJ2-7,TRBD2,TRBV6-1,CASSAPGGWLGQYF,TGTGCCAGCAGTGCTCCGGGAGGGTGGCTAGGGCAGTACTTC
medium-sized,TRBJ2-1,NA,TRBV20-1,CSAREYNEQFF,TGCAGTGCTAGGGAATACAATGAGCAGTTCTTC
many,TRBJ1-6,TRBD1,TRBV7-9,CASSRDRVPFSPLHF,TGTGCCAGCAGTCGGGACAGGGTTCCGTTTTCACCCCTCCACTTT
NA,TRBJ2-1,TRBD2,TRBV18,CASSPQGTSTYNEQFF,TGTGCCAGCTCACCACAGGGGACTAGCACCTACAATGAGCAGTTCTTC
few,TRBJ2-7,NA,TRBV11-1,CASSLPPTVEQYF,TGTGCCAGCAGCTTGCCCCCCACGGTCGAGCAGTACTTC
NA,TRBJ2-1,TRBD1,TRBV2,CASNNRDRDNEQFF,TGTGCCAGCAATAACCGGGACAGGGACAATGAGCAGTTCTTC
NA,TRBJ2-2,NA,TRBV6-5,CASSYSFQGLSGELFF,TGTGCCAGCAGTTACTCGTTCCAGGGTTTATCCGGGGAGCTGTTTTTT
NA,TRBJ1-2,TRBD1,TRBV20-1,CSAKPGQGYGYTF,TGCAGTGCTAAGCCGGGACAGGGGTATGGCTACACCTTC
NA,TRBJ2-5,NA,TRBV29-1,CSVAGVETQYF,TGCAGCGTTGCAGGGGTAGAGACCCAGTACTTC
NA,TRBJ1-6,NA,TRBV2,CASEEQGRNSPLHF,TGTGCCAGCGAGGAGCAGGGACGGAATTCACCCCTCCACTTT
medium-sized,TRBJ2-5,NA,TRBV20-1,CSANWDSVQETQYF,TGCAGTGCTAATTGGGACTCCGTACAAGAGACCCAGTACTTC
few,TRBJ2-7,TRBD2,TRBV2,CASRAGTRAYEQYF,TGTGCCAGCAGGGCAGGGACTAGGGCCTACGAGCAGTACTTC
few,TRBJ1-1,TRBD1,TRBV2,CASRGNTGVYTEAFF,TGTGCCAGCAGGGGAAATACAGGGGTTTACACTGAAGCTTTCTTT
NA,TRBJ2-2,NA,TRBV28,CASSLAETGELFF,TGTGCCAGCAGTTTAGCGGAGACCGGGGAGCTGTTTTTT
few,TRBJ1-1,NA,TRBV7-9,CASSATPTRNRANRKSEAFF,TGTGCCAGCAGCGCAACACCCACTCGGAACAGGGCGAATAGAAAGTCTGAAGCTTTCTTT
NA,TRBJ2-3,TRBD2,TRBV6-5,CASSYGRVDASTDTQYF,TGTGCCAGCAGTTACGGGAGGGTCGACGCTAGCACAGATACGCAGTATTTT
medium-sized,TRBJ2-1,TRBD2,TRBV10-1,CASSEGLANEQFF,TGCGCCAGCAGTGAGGGACTAGCGAATGAGCAGTTCTTC
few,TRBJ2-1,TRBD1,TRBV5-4,CASSSGQGNYNEQFF,TGTGCCAGCAGCTCCGGACAGGGGAACTACAATGAGCAGTTCTTC
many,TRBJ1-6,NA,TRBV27,CASSLRSNSPLHF,TGTGCCAGCAGTTTGAGGTCTAATTCACCCCTCCACTTT
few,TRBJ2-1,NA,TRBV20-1,CSARLFPGGPNLIEQFF,TGCAGTGCTAGACTATTTCCAGGGGGGCCAAACCTAATCGAGCAGTTCTTC
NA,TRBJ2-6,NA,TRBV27,CASSLFRGTGGANVLTF,TGTGCCAGCAGCCTTTTCCGGGGGACCGGCGGGGCCAACGTCCTGACTTTC
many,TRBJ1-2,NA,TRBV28,CASRDNYGYTF,TGTGCCAGCCGGGATAACTATGGCTACACCTTC
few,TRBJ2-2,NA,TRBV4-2,CASSHLGGTGELFF,TGTGCCAGCAGCCACCTAGGGGGTACCGGGGAGCTGTTTTTT
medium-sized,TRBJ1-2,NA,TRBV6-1,CASTTTGRGYGYTF,TGTGCCAGCACCACCACCGGCAGGGGCTATGGCTACACCTTC
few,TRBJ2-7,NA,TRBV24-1,CATSDPFKSALEQYF,TGTGCCACCAGTGACCCCTTTAAGTCGGCCCTGGAGCAGTACTTC
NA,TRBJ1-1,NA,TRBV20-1,CSARMERGAAFF,TGCAGTGCTAGAATGGAAAGGGGTGCAGCTTTCTTT
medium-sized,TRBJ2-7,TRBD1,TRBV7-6,CASSTGPGGYYEQYF,TGTGCCAGCAGCACCGGGCCAGGGGGCTACTACGAGCAGTACTTC
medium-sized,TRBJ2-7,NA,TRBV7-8,CASSLSYEQYF,TGTGCCAGCAGCTTATCCTACGAGCAGTACTTC
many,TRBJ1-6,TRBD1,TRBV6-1,CASSPDRPNLYSPLHF,TGTGCCAGCAGCCCGGACAGGCCGAACCTTTATTCACCCCTCCACTTT
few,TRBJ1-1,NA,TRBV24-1,CATSDLQGGGAFF,TGTGCCACCAGTGATTTACAGGGTGGGGGAGCTTTCTTT
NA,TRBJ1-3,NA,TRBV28,CASSLPSGAVRNTIYF,TGTGCCAGCAGTTTACCCTCCGGGGCCGTGAGAAACACCATATATTTT
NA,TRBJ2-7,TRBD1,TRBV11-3,CASSLGGGTGNDEQYF,TGTGCCAGCAGCCTCGGCGGAGGGACAGGCAACGACGAGCAGTACTTC
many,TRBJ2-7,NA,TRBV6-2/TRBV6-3,CASSPWDTRRDEQYF,TGTGCCAGCAGTCCCTGGGACACCCGGAGGGACGAGCAGTACTTC